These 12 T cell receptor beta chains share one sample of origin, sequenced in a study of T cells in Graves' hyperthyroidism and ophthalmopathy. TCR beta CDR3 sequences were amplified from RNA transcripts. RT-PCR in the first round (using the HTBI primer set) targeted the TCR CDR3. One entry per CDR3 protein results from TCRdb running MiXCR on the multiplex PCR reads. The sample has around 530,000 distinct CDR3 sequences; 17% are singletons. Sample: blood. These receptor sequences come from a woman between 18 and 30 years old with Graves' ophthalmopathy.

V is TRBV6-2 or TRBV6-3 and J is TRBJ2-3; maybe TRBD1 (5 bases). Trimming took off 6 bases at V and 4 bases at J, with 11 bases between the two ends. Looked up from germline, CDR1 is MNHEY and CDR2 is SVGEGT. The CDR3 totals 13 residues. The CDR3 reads CASRQDNADTQYF. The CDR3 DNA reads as TGTGCCAGCAGGCAGGACAACGCAGATACGCAGTATTTT.

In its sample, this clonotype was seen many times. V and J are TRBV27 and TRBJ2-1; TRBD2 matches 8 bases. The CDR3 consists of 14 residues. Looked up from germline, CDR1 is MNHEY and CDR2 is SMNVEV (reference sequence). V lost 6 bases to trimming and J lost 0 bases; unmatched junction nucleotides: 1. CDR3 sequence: CASRREDSYNEQFF. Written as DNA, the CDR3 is TGTGCCAGCAGGCGGGAGGACTCCTACAATGAGCAGTTCTTC.

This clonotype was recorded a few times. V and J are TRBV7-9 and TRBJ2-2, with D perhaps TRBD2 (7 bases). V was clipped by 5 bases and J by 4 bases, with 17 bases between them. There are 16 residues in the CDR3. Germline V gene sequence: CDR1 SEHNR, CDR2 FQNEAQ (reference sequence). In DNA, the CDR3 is TGTGCCAGCAGCCCCAAGGCGGGGGCCTCCACCGGGGAGCTGTTTTTT. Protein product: CASSPKAGASTGELFF. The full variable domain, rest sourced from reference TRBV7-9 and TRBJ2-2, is DTGVSQNPRHKITKRGQNVTFRCDPISEHNRLYWYRQTLGQGPEFLTYFQNEAQLEKSRLLSDRFSAERPKGSFSTLEIQRTEQGDSAMYLCASSPKAGASTGELFFGEGSRLTVL.

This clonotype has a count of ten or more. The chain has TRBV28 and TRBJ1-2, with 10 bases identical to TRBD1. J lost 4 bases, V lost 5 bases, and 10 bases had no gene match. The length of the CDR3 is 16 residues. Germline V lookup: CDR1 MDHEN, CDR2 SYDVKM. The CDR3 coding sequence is TGTGCCAGCAGTCTCCCTCCGGGACAGGGGCTCTATGGCTACACCTTC. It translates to CASSLPPGQGLYGYTF.

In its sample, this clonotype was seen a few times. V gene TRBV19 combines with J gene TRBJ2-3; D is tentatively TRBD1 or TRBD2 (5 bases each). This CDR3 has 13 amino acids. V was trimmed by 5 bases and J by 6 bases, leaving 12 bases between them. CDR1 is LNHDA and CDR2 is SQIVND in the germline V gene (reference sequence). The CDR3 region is CASSGSRGDTQYF. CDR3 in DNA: TGTGCCAGTAGTGGATCCCGGGGCGATACGCAGTATTTT.

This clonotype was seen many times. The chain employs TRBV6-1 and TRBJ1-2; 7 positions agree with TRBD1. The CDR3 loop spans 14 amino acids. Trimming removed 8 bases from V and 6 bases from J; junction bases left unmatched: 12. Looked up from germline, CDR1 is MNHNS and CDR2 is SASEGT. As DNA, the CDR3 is TGTGCCAGCCGCACAGGGGCGGGCGGGCATGGCTACACCTTC. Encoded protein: CASRTGAGGHGYTF.

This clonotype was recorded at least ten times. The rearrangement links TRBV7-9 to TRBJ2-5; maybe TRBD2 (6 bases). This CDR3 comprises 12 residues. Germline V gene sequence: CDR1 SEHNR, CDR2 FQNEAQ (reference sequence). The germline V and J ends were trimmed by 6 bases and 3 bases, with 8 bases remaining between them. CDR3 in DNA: TGTGCCAGCAGATGGGGGGAAGAGACCCAGTACTTC. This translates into CASRWGEETQYF.

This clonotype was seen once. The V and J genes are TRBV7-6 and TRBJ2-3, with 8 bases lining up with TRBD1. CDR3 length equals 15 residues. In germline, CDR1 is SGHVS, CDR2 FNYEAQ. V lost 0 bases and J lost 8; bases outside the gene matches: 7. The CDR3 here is CASSLAQGARATQYF. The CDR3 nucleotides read TGTGCCAGCAGCTTAGCGCAGGGGGCCAGAGCTACGCAGTATTTT. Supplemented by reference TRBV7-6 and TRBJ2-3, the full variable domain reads GAGVSQSPRYKVTKRGQDVALRCDPISGHVSLYWYRQALGQGPEFLTYFNYEAQQDKSGLPNDRFSAERPEGSISTLTIQRTEQRDSAMYRCASSLAQGARATQYFGPGTRLTVL.

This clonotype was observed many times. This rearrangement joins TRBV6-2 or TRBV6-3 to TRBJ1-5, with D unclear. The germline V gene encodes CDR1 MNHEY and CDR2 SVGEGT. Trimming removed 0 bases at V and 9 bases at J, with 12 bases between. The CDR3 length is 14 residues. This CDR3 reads CASSYSAGITPQHF. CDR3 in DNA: TGTGCCAGCAGTTACTCGGCGGGGATTACGCCCCAGCATTTT.

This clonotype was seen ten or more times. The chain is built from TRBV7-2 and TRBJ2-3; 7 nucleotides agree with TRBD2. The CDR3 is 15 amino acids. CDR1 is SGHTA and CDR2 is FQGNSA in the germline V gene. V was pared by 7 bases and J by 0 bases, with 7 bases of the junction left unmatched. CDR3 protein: CASTLGTTSTDTQYF. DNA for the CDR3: TGTGCCAGCACCCTAGGGACTACCAGCACAGATACGCAGTATTTT.

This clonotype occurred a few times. In DNA, the CDR3 is TGCAGTGCTAGAGAGGACTTCGCGGGGAGCGACACCGGGGAGCTGTTTTTT. Its translation: CSAREDFAGSDTGELFF. The chain has TRBV20-1 and TRBJ2-2; possible D gene TRBD2, 6 bases. Trimming left V 0 bases short and J 3 bases short, with 17 bases between. Germline values: CDR1 DFQATT, CDR2 SNEGSKA (reference sequence). The CDR3 covers 17 residues.

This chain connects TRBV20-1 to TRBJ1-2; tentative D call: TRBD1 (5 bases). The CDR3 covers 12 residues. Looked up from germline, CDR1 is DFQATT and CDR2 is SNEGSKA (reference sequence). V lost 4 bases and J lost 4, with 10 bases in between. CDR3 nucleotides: TGCAGTGCTAAAGAGGACATCTATGGCTACACCTTC. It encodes CSAKEDIYGYTF.